Below are 27 T cell receptor beta chains sequenced from a single sample in a study of Graves' ophthalmopathy and Graves' hyperthyroidism. Using RNA transcripts, the TCR beta CDR3 regions were amplified. After a first-round RT-PCR with HTBI primers, a second-round multiplex PCR was run. TCRdb ran MiXCR on the multiplex PCR reads and lists one entry per CDR3 protein. The table has around 400,000 distinct CDR3 sequences, roughly 20% seen once. The sample taken for sequencing was peripheral blood. The source of these receptors is a young woman with stable Graves' hyperthyroidism.

This clonotype was observed at least ten times. The chain employs TRBV6-1 and TRBJ2-7; 7 bases line up with TRBD2. The CDR3 length is 15 residues. Trimming at V came to 4 bases and at J to 5 bases, leaving 11 bases not matched to a gene. Germline V gives CDR1 MNHNS, CDR2 SASEGT. The chain's CDR3 is CASSARLAGRDEQYF. CDR3 in DNA: TGTGCCAGCAGTGCGCGACTAGCTGGTCGGGACGAGCAGTACTTC.

V is TRBV12-3 or TRBV12-4 and J is TRBJ2-7, with TRBD2 matching over 8 bases. Trimming cost V 5 bases and J 6 bases; bases outside gene matches: 9. This CDR3 region has 14 residues. CDR3 nucleotides: TGTGCCAGCAGTCCGACGGGTAGCGGGACCGAGCAGTACTTC. It yields the protein CASSPTGSGTEQYF.

Only a few counts were recorded for this clonotype. The V and J genes are TRBV18 and TRBJ2-5; D is possibly TRBD2 (6 bases). The CDR3 consists of 13 residues. V lost 1 base to trimming and J lost 5 bases, with 8 bases between them. The germline V gene has CDR1 KGHSH and CDR2 LQKENI. CDR3 coding DNA: TGTGCCAGCTCACCACGCGGGACGGAGACCCAGTACTTC. Protein product: CASSPRGTETQYF. Together with reference TRBV18 and TRBJ2-5, the CDR3 gives the full variable domain: NAGVMQNPRHLVRRRGQEARLRCSPMKGHSHVYWYRQLPEEGLKFMVYLQKENIIDESGMPKERFSAEFPKEGPSILRIQQVVRGDSAAYFCASSPRGTETQYFGPGTRLLVL.

This clonotype has at least ten counts. The chain employs TRBV6-1 and TRBJ1-2; 7 nucleotides align to TRBD1. V lost 3 bases and J lost 1; bases outside the gene matches: 17. CDR1 and CDR2 (germline): MNHNS, SASEGT. The CDR3 contains 19 residues. The CDR3 DNA is TGTGCCAGCAGTGATTATGAACCGGGACAGTCTAGAGTTAACTATGGCTACACCTTC. Amino acids: CASSDYEPGQSRVNYGYTF.

In this sample, this clonotype turned up many times. This sequence joins TRBV10-3 and TRBJ1-5; weak D call: TRBD1 (6 bases). Germline lookup yields CDR1 ENHRY and CDR2 SYGVKD. V was shortened by 0 bases and J by 4 bases, with 10 bases between the two germline ends. The CDR3 sequence is 15 residues long. CDR3 residues: CAISESGAGNQPQHF. In DNA form, the CDR3 reads TGTGCCATCAGTGAGTCGGGGGCAGGAAATCAGCCCCAGCATTTT.

This clonotype was found many times. This chain connects TRBV6-2 or TRBV6-3 to TRBJ1-1, with TRBD1 matching over 7 bases. Germline-derived CDR1 and CDR2 are MNHEY and SVGEGT. The length of the CDR3 is 13 residues. Trimming removed 2 bases from V and 5 bases from J; junction bases left unmatched: 2. The CDR3 protein is CASSYQGVTEAFF. As DNA, the CDR3 is TGTGCCAGCAGTTACCAGGGGGTTACTGAAGCTTTCTTT.

This clonotype was seen at least ten times. The V gene is TRBV12-3 or TRBV12-4, the J gene TRBJ1-2, with TRBD1 identical over 8 bases. V trimming: 5 bases; J trimming: 7 bases; junction bases outside the gene matches: 3. The CDR3 totals 12 residues. The chain's CDR3 is CASSQGALGYTF. The CDR3 DNA follows: TGTGCCAGCAGTCAGGGGGCCCTTGGCTACACCTTC.

In its sample, this clonotype was seen many times. This chain connects TRBV29-1 to TRBJ1-1; TRBD1 is a possible D gene (5 bases). From germline, CDR1 is SQVTM and CDR2 ANQGSEA. Trimming removed 3 bases from V and 5 bases from J, with 10 bases in between. This CDR3 comprises 12 residues. This CDR3 reads CSVDRARTEAFF. In DNA, the CDR3 is TGCAGCGTTGACAGGGCTCGAACTGAAGCTTTCTTT.

The J gene is TRBJ1-1, the V gene TRBV9; no definite D call. This CDR3 spans 15 amino acids. Deletions cut 1 base from V and 7 bases from J, with 17 bases between. The germline gives CDR1 SGDLS, CDR2 YYNGEE. The CDR3 here is CASSVTTGEVVEAFF. In DNA, the CDR3 is TGTGCCAGCAGCGTAACGACCGGGGAAGTGGTTGAAGCTTTCTTT.

This clonotype has a count of ten or more. The chain couples TRBV5-4 to TRBJ1-1; 8 bases line up with TRBD1. Germline V CDR1 and CDR2: SGHNT, YYREEE (reference sequence). The CDR3 loop spans 16 amino acids. Germline trimming cut 4 bases from V and 1 base from J; bases unmatched to any gene: 9. CDR3 nucleotides: TGTGCCAGCAGCCCCGGGACAGGATGGAGGAACACTGAAGCTTTCTTT. This codes for CASSPGTGWRNTEAFF. Full variable domain (outside the CDR3, taken from reference TRBV5-4 and TRBJ1-1): ETGVTQSPTHLIKTRGQQVTLRCSSQSGHNTVSWYQQALGQGPQFIFQYYREEENGRGNFPPRFSGLQFPNYSSELNVNALELDDSALYLCASSPGTGWRNTEAFFGQGTRLTVV.

This clonotype was found many times. The gene calls are TRBV5-8 and TRBJ1-5; tentative D call: TRBD1 (5 bases). The CDR3 has 12 residues. Germline CDR1 is SGHTS and CDR2 is YDEGEE. V lost 1 base and J 6 bases, leaving 5 bases between the germline ends. CDR3: CASSLRGQPQHF. The CDR3 nucleotides are TGTGCCAGCAGCTTGAGGGGTCAGCCCCAGCATTTT.

The chain combines TRBV11-2 with TRBJ1-2, with 10 bases identical to TRBD1. CDR1 and CDR2 from the germline V gene are SGHAT and FQNNGV. This CDR3 is built from 16 residues. The trim removed 5 bases at V and 0 bases at J, leaving 6 bases unmatched. The CDR3 bases are TGTGCCAGCAGCCGGGGACAGGGGCGAACTAACTATGGCTACACCTTC. Translation gives CASSRGQGRTNYGYTF. The full variable domain, its missing parts supplied by reference TRBV11-2 and TRBJ1-2, is EAGVAQSPRYKIIEKRQSVAFWCNPISGHATLYWYQQILGQGPKLLIQFQNNGVVDDSQLPKDRFSAERLKGVDSTLKIQPAKLEDSAVYLCASSRGQGRTNYGYTFGSGTRLTVV.

V gene TRBV27 combines with J gene TRBJ1-2; TRBD1 matches 7 bases. This CDR3 contains 14 residues. Germline V lookup: CDR1 MNHEY, CDR2 SMNVEV (reference sequence). Trimming removed 0 bases from V and 6 bases from J; junction bases left unmatched: 4. The CDR3 bases are TGTGCCAGCAGTTTATCCCCCAGGGGGGATGGCTACACCTTC. Translation: CASSLSPRGDGYTF.

This clonotype was observed many times. One end of the junction is discordant with germline, which a read error may explain. The V call is TRBV12-3 or TRBV12-4, the J call TRBJ2-4; a weak D match, TRBD2 (6 bases). CDR3 length: 14 residues. The CDR3 DNA reads as TGTGCCAGCAGCGGGCGGGGTTCGAGAAACATTAAGTACTTC. This gives the protein CASSGRGSRNIKYF.

At least ten counts were recorded for this clonotype. The rearrangement links TRBV11-2 to TRBJ2-2; weak D call: TRBD2 (6 bases). Germline V gives CDR1 SGHAT, CDR2 FQNNGV. The CDR3 has 16 residues. The V and J ends lost 5 bases and 5 bases respectively, with 18 bases between them. The CDR3 sequence: CASSPRFWGTTGELFF. The CDR3 DNA is TGTGCCAGCAGCCCACGCTTTTGGGGGACTACCGGGGAGCTGTTTTTT.

The sample holds a few counts of this clonotype. The V and J genes are TRBV4-1 and TRBJ1-6; a weak D match, TRBD1 (6 bases). V was shortened by 2 bases and J by 9 bases, with 14 bases between the two germline ends. The CDR3 has 15 amino acids. The germline gives CDR1 MGHRA, CDR2 YSYEKL. CDR3 region: CASSQPRGAGSPLHF. For the CDR3, the DNA is TGCGCCAGCAGCCAACCCCGGGGGGCAGGTTCACCCCTCCACTTT.

Notes on this clonotype: A much bigger clone sits one base away, suggesting this may be a read error. This chain joins TRBV4-1 and TRBJ2-2; 10 bases line up with TRBD2. The V and J ends lost 0 bases and 6 bases, in that order; junction bases with no gene match: 13. Germline loops: CDR1 MGHRA, CDR2 YSYEKL. The CDR3 extends over 19 amino acids. The CDR3 reads CASSQEIRGSAGGAGELFF. The CDR3 coding sequence is TGCGCCAGCAGCCAAGAAATTCGGGGTTCAGCGGGAGGGGCCGGGGAGCTGTTTTTT.

The table lists this clonotype with many counts. CDR3 coding DNA: TGCAGCGCCATAGCGGGAGATCGGGAGACCCAGTACTTC. It encodes CSAIAGDRETQYF. The chain combines TRBV29-1 with TRBJ2-5, with 9 bases identical to TRBD2. Germline V gene sequence: CDR1 SQVTM, CDR2 ANQGSEA. This CDR3 has 13 residues. V shed 7 bases, J shed 5 bases, and the junction held 8 bases outside the gene matches. Variable domain in full (rest from reference TRBV29-1 and TRBJ2-5): SAVISQKPSRDICQRGTSLTIQCQVDSQVTMMFWYRQQPGQSLTLIATANQGSEATYESGFVIDKFPISRPNLTFSTLTVSNMSPEDSSIYLCSAIAGDRETQYFGPGTRLLVL.

V usage is TRBV6-2 or TRBV6-3 and J usage is TRBJ1-5; perhaps TRBD1 as D (6 bases). The germline V gene encodes CDR1 MNHEY and CDR2 SVGEGT. V gave up 6 bases and J gave up 3 bases, with 12 bases separating them. This CDR3 is 14 amino acids long. This CDR3 is CASRPGHYNQPQHF. DNA for the CDR3: TGTGCCAGCAGGCCGGGACACTACAATCAGCCCCAGCATTTT.

This clonotype was picked up many times. Being one base from a much bigger clone, this may be a read error. This chain links TRBV6-5 with TRBJ1-1; 8 bases are shared with TRBD1. Losses at the gene ends were 1 base for V and 6 bases for J; bases not matched to a gene: 7. The CDR3 is 15 amino acids. The germline V gene encodes CDR1 MNHEY and CDR2 SVGAGI. CDR3 nucleotide sequence: TGTGCCAGCAGTTACTGGACAGGGCGGGCCGCTGAAGCTTTCTTT. Translating gives CASSYWTGRAAEAFF.

This clonotype was detected ten times or more. The chain uses TRBV20-1 and TRBJ2-7; D is unresolved. Trimming took 0 bases from V and 0 from J, leaving 9 bases between them. The CDR3 spans 14 residues. Germline CDR1 is DFQATT and CDR2 is SNEGSKA (reference sequence). As DNA, the CDR3 is TGCAGTGCTAGAGAGGGCGACATCTCCTACGAGCAGTACTTC. It codes for CSAREGDISYEQYF.

This clonotype was counted ten times or more. The CDR3, as DNA: TGTGCCAGTAGTCGACATTTTAGCAATCAGCCCCAGCATTTT. It encodes CASSRHFSNQPQHF. V is TRBV19 and J is TRBJ1-5; D is uncertain. The CDR3 runs 14 residues. Germline lookup yields CDR1 LNHDA and CDR2 SQIVND (reference sequence). V was trimmed by 5 bases and J by 0 bases, leaving 8 bases between them.

This clonotype was counted many times. This rearrangement joins TRBV29-1 to TRBJ1-1, with D unresolved. V was cut by 7 bases and J by 1 base, with 13 bases left in between. CDR1 and CDR2 from the germline V gene are SQVTM and ANQGSEA. The CDR3 is 13 amino acids. For the CDR3, the DNA is TGCAGCGCGACGACACCTACGAACACTGAAGCTTTCTTT. It is translated as CSATTPTNTEAFF.

This clonotype showed up many times. The chain links TRBV4-1 to TRBJ1-1; no clear D gene. This CDR3 has 14 residues. Germline V CDR1 and CDR2: MGHRA, YSYEKL. The ends were cut back, 3 bases at V and 0 bases at J, with 8 bases in the middle. The CDR3 sequence: CASSQVSLNTEAFF. The CDR3 coding sequence is TGCGCCAGCAGCCAGGTCTCATTGAACACTGAAGCTTTCTTT.

At least ten counts were recorded for this clonotype. The J gene is TRBJ2-7, the V gene TRBV7-6, with D tentatively TRBD1 or TRBD2 (5 bases each). V gave up 5 bases and J gave up 5 bases, with 10 bases separating them. The germline CDR1 and CDR2 sequences are SGHVS and FNYEAQ. The CDR3 extends over 12 amino acids. The CDR3 loop reads CASSPEGNEQYF. The DNA of the CDR3 is TGTGCCAGCAGCCCCGAGGGGAACGAGCAGTACTTC.

The V call is TRBV6-5, the J call TRBJ2-7; D remains unclear. Trimming pared 0 bases from V and 5 bases from J, leaving 8 bases between. CDR1 and CDR2 from the germline V gene are MNHEY and SVGAGI. This CDR3 is 13 amino acids long. The CDR3 DNA reads as TGTGCCAGCAGTTACTCGATGAGCAACGAGCAGTACTTC. Translated: CASSYSMSNEQYF.

At least ten counts were recorded for this clonotype. This chain links TRBV24-1 with TRBJ1-1; no clear D. This CDR3 contains 13 residues. Germline CDR1 KGHDR, CDR2 SFDVKD. Trimming removed 1 base from V and 4 bases from J, with 6 bases in between. The CDR3 DNA reads TGTGCCACCAGTGATTTCCGTAGCACTGAAGCTTTCTTT. Translating gives CATSDFRSTEAFF.